This T cell receptor (beta chain) was recorded in a study of T cell repertoires in cytomegalovirus infection. TCRdb re-called the reads through MiXCR, storing one row per CDR3 protein. The sample contains roughly 630,000 distinct CDR3 sequences, approximately 24% of which appear only once. The ends were cut back, 0 bases at V and 0 bases at J, with 12 bases in the middle. Germline loops: CDR1 SGHRS, CDR2 YFSETQ. This CDR3 is built from 16 residues. This clonotype was observed a handful of times. The sequencing input was CD8+ T cells from PBMCs. The TCR comes from a human donor in good health (CMV status not recorded). Some clones in this sample may be carry-over from other donors' samples. V and J are TRBV5-1 and TRBJ2-5; TRBD2 is a possible D gene (5 bases). Written as DNA, the CDR3 is TGCGCCAGCAGCTTGGAAGTAGCGAGGTACCAAGAGACCCAGTACTTC. This encodes CASSLEVARYQETQYF.